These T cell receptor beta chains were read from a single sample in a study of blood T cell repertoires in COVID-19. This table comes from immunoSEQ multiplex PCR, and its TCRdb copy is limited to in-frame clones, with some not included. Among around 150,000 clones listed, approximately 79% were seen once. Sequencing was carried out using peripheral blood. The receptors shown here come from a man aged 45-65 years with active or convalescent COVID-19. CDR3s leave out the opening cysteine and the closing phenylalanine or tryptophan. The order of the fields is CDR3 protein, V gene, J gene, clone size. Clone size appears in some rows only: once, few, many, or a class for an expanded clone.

cdr3_aa: ASSKTSAAYMSSYEQY; v_call: TRBV21-1; j_call: TRBJ2-7; clone_size: .
cdr3_aa: ASSQDWTGSNQPQH; v_call: TRBV4-1; j_call: TRBJ1-5; clone_size: few
cdr3_aa: ASSETGTVAYEQY; v_call: TRBV10-1; j_call: TRBJ2-7; clone_size: few
cdr3_aa: ATSEGLLSNQPQH; v_call: TRBV24-1; j_call: TRBJ1-5; clone_size: .
cdr3_aa: ASSLAQGVMRNTIY; v_call: TRBV7-9; j_call: TRBJ1-3; clone_size: .
cdr3_aa: ASSFQGAGLATDTQY; v_call: TRBV11-3; j_call: TRBJ2-3; clone_size: .
cdr3_aa: ASIEGGVEQY; v_call: TRBV2; j_call: TRBJ2-7; clone_size: .
cdr3_aa: ASSPGDRGLGEKLF; v_call: TRBV28; j_call: TRBJ1-4; clone_size: .
cdr3_aa: ASSYASGRPISYNEQF; v_call: TRBV6-2/TRBV6-3; j_call: TRBJ2-1; clone_size: .
cdr3_aa: ASSPVRTGELF; v_call: TRBV7-3; j_call: TRBJ2-2; clone_size: .
cdr3_aa: ASSGSYEQY; v_call: TRBV18; j_call: TRBJ2-7; clone_size: .
cdr3_aa: ASRKADSYNEQF; v_call: TRBV28; j_call: TRBJ2-1; clone_size: .
cdr3_aa: ASSAAGTSFTDTQY; v_call: TRBV9; j_call: TRBJ2-3; clone_size: .
cdr3_aa: ASSTGSWADTQY; v_call: TRBV7-3; j_call: TRBJ2-3; clone_size: .
cdr3_aa: SAPRWNTIY; v_call: TRBV20-1; j_call: TRBJ1-3; clone_size: .
cdr3_aa: ASSLQGHGNTIY; v_call: TRBV4-2; j_call: TRBJ1-3; clone_size: .
cdr3_aa: ASSIPGVSNQPQH; v_call: TRBV19; j_call: TRBJ1-5; clone_size: .